These 27 T cell receptor beta chains originate from one sample sequenced in a study of T-cell reconstitution after alpha-beta-depleted transplantation in children. The authors prepared the TCRbeta library with unique molecular identifiers. MiXCR was run by TCRdb on the PCR reads, yielding one entry per CDR3 protein. Here the sample spans over 550,000 distinct CDR3 sequences, roughly a tenth being singletons. Sequences were derived from PBMCs from the stem cell graft donor, sampled from the stem cell graft. All receptors derive from a human donor who donated a stem cell graft to a child with acute myeloid leukemia.

This clonotype was observed a few times. J is TRBJ1-1 and V is TRBV20-1; a weak D match, TRBD1 (6 bases). Trimming cost V 3 bases and J 2 bases, with 13 bases left between them. The CDR3 sequence is 14 residues long. From germline, CDR1 is DFQATT and CDR2 SNEGSKA (reference sequence). The CDR3 sequence: CSASTGTTNTEAFF. DNA of the CDR3: TGCAGTGCTAGTACCGGGACAACAAACACTGAAGCTTTCTTT.

The CDR3, as DNA: TGTGCCAGCAGTCAGGACTTAAACAGGGGGGTTTCGGGCAATCAGCCCCAGCATTTT. Protein: CASSQDLNRGVSGNQPQHF. The rearrangement uses TRBV6-1 and TRBJ1-5, with 8 bases matching TRBD1. Germline trimming cut 5 bases from V and 2 bases from J; bases unmatched to any gene: 17. Germline CDR1 MNHNS, CDR2 SASEGT. This CDR3 is built from 19 residues.

This clonotype was detected only a few times. The chain employs TRBV7-2 and TRBJ2-7; TRBD2 matches at 13 bases. Germline V gene data show CDR1 as SGHTA and CDR2 as FQGNSA. V was pared by 6 bases and J by 4 bases, with 6 bases of the junction left unmatched. The CDR3 has 15 amino acids. CDR3 nucleotide sequence: TGTGCCAGCAGTTCCCCGGGACTAGCGGGGTACGAGCAGTACTTC. Translated: CASSSPGLAGYEQYF.

The V gene is TRBV30, the J gene TRBJ2-7; D might be TRBD1 or TRBD2, each matching 5 bases. This CDR3 has 13 residues. The germline V gene has CDR1 GTSNPN and CDR2 SVGIG (reference sequence). V shed 2 bases and J shed 7 bases, with 15 bases lying between them. The CDR3: CAWSWDRYREQYF. In DNA, the CDR3 is TGTGCCTGGAGTTGGGACCGGTACAGAGAGCAGTACTTC.

The J gene is TRBJ2-7, the V gene TRBV9; D remains unclear. Trimming cost V 0 bases and J 1 base, with 14 bases left between them. This CDR3 comprises 16 residues. From germline, CDR1 is SGDLS and CDR2 YYNGEE. The CDR3 DNA follows: TGTGCCAGCAGCGTAGGAATGGTTTCCAATTCCTACGAGCAGTACTTC. Its translation: CASSVGMVSNSYEQYF.

At least ten counts were recorded for this clonotype. The chain employs TRBV7-2 and TRBJ1-1, with D unclear. Germline V gene data show CDR1 as SGHTA and CDR2 as FQGNSA. The ends were cut back, 3 bases at V and 8 bases at J, with 10 bases in the middle. CDR3 length: 12 residues. The CDR3: CASSLSWGEAFF. The DNA for the CDR3 is TGTGCCAGCAGCTTGTCTTGGGGAGAAGCTTTCTTT. Full variable domain (remainder filled in from reference TRBV7-2 and TRBJ1-1): GAGVSQSPSNKVTEKGKDVELRCDPISGHTALYWYRQSLGQGLEFLIYFQGNSAPDKSGLPSDRFSAERTGGSVSTLTIQRTQQEDSAVYLCASSLSWGEAFFGQGTRLTVV.

The chain couples TRBV20-1 to TRBJ1-1, with D tentatively TRBD1 (6 bases). This CDR3 has 14 residues. V lost 1 base to trimming and J lost 5 bases, with 14 bases between them. From germline, CDR1 is DFQATT and CDR2 SNEGSKA (reference sequence). The CDR3 DNA reads TGCAGTGCTAGAGGAGGAGGGGGGCGAACTGAAGCTTTCTTT. This translates into CSARGGGGRTEAFF.

The CDR3 sequence is CASSWDRAGNTIYF. CDR3 in DNA: TGTGCCAGCAGCTGGGACCGGGCTGGAAACACCATATATTTT. V is TRBV5-6 and J is TRBJ1-3; TRBD1 is a possible D gene (5 bases). Germline V gene lookup returns CDR1 SGHDT and CDR2 YYEEEE. Between the trimmed V and J ends, which lost 3 bases and 2 bases, there was a span of 9 bases. The CDR3 is 14 amino acids.

In this sample, this clonotype turned up many times. The chain combines TRBV4-2 with TRBJ2-1, with 8 nucleotides matching TRBD2. From germline, CDR1 is LGHNA and CDR2 YNFKEQ. The CDR3 spans 16 residues. With 1 base clipped from V and 3 bases from J, the junction kept 5 bases outside the gene matches. In nucleotides, the CDR3 is TGTGCCAGCAGCCAAGTAGCGGGAAAGGGCTACAATGAGCAGTTCTTC. It specifies CASSQVAGKGYNEQFF.

This clonotype has a handful of counts. The chain is built from TRBV7-9 and TRBJ2-3, with TRBD1 matching 9 bases. Germline-derived CDR1 and CDR2 are SEHNR and FQNEAQ (reference sequence). This CDR3 has 16 residues. After removal of 8 bases from V and 5 bases from J, the junction contained 14 bases not matched to a gene. CDR3 amino acids: CASLDLNRGPGDTQYF. The CDR3 nucleotides read TGTGCCAGCCTAGATTTAAACAGGGGGCCCGGAGATACGCAGTATTTT.

CDR3 residues: CSARGRDGYTF. The CDR3, as DNA: TGCAGTGCCAGGGGGCGGGATGGCTACACCTTC. The chain carries TRBV20-1 and TRBJ1-2; TRBD1 matches 8 bases. Trimming cost V 6 bases and J 6 bases; bases outside gene matches: 3. The germline V gene has CDR1 DFQATT and CDR2 SNEGSKA (reference sequence). The CDR3 loop spans 11 amino acids.

This chain links TRBV20-1 with TRBJ2-1, with 12 bases identical to TRBD2. The CDR3 sequence is 16 residues long. Germline values: CDR1 DFQATT, CDR2 SNEGSKA (reference sequence). V was pared by 3 bases and J by 9 bases, with 12 bases of the junction left unmatched. The CDR3 nucleotides read TGCAGTGCTAGTCCCCTCGCTAGCGGGAGGGCTGGTGAGCAGTTCTTC. This encodes CSASPLASGRAGEQFF.

The chain joins TRBV20-1 to TRBJ2-1, with 10 bases aligning to TRBD2. V was clipped by 6 bases and J by 6 bases; unmatched bases: 8. The CDR3 contains 14 residues. Germline CDR1 is DFQATT and CDR2 is SNEGSKA (reference sequence). In DNA form, the CDR3 reads TGCAGTGCCCGTGGGACTAGCGCGCTCAATGAGCAGTTCTTC. Translation gives CSARGTSALNEQFF.

This clonotype showed up just a few times. The gene calls are TRBV4-2 and TRBJ2-7; TRBD2 aligns across 14 bases. V lost 1 base, J lost 4 bases, and 6 bases stayed unmatched. Germline CDR1 reads LGHNA; CDR2 reads YNFKEQ. The CDR3 sequence is 17 residues long. CDR3 nucleotide sequence: TGTGCCAGCAGCCAAGCTCTAGGGACTAGCGGGGGTTACGAGCAGTACTTC. Translated: CASSQALGTSGGYEQYF.

The chain uses TRBV7-2 and TRBJ2-3; 15 nucleotides align to TRBD2. With 5 bases clipped from V and 5 bases from J, the junction kept 5 bases outside the gene matches. This CDR3 has 16 amino acids. CDR1 is SGHTA, CDR2 FQGNSA, per germline. The CDR3: CASSPGLAGGKDTQYF. The DNA for the CDR3 is TGTGCCAGCAGCCCTGGACTAGCGGGAGGGAAAGATACGCAGTATTTT.

V is TRBV18 and J is TRBJ1-4, with D perhaps matching TRBD1 (6 bases). CDR1 is KGHSH, CDR2 LQKENI, per germline. The CDR3 is made up of 12 amino acids. V lost 5 bases to trimming and J lost 8 bases, with 9 bases between them. CDR3 sequence reads: CASSDQGEKLFF. CDR3 coding DNA: TGTGCCAGCTCAGACCAGGGGGAAAAACTGTTTTTT.

The chain is built from TRBV30 and TRBJ1-2; 7 nucleotides agree with TRBD1. The CDR3 runs to 14 residues. J was trimmed by 3 bases and V by 5 bases; bases with no gene match: 9. Germline loops: CDR1 GTSNPN, CDR2 SVGIG (reference sequence). Here the CDR3 reads CAWDRQGGYYGYTF. The CDR3 DNA reads as TGTGCCTGGGACCGGCAAGGGGGCTACTATGGCTACACCTTC. The whole variable domain, filled in from reference TRBV30 and TRBJ1-2, reads SQTIHQWPATLVQPVGSPLSLECTVEGTSNPNLYWYRQAAGRGLQLLFYSVGIGQISSEVPQNLSASRPQDRQFILSSKKLLLSDSGFYLCAWDRQGGYYGYTFGSGTRLTVV.

The rearrangement links TRBV9 to TRBJ2-7; D could derive from TRBD1 or TRBD2 (5 bases each). The CDR3 totals 14 residues. V lost 0 bases and J lost 6, with 13 bases in between. Germline CDR1 SGDLS, CDR2 YYNGEE. CDR3 sequence: CASSVAGWGTEQYF. The CDR3 DNA is TGTGCCAGCAGCGTAGCAGGATGGGGGACCGAGCAGTACTTC. Supplemented by reference TRBV9 and TRBJ2-7, the full variable domain reads DSGVTQTPKHLITATGQRVTLRCSPRSGDLSVYWYQQSLDQGLQFLIQYYNGEERAKGNILERFSAQQFPDLHSELNLSSLELGDSALYFCASSVAGWGTEQYFGPGTRLTVT.

This sequence joins TRBV5-1 and TRBJ1-1, with a tentative D call TRBD1 (5 bases). Trimming shortened V by 5 bases and J by 7 bases, and 15 bases separated the two germline ends. The CDR3 length is 13 residues. CDR1 SGHRS and CDR2 YFSETQ come from the germline V gene. The CDR3 DNA follows: TGCGCCAGCAGTCCGGGGGGTGTGCTTGAAGCTTTCTTT. It is translated as CASSPGGVLEAFF.

This clonotype showed up many times. The V call is TRBV29-1, the J call TRBJ2-1, with 11 bases matching TRBD2. CDR1 SQVTM and CDR2 ANQGSEA come from the germline V gene. The CDR3 has 16 amino acids. V lost 3 bases and J lost 4; bases outside the gene matches: 8. This chain's CDR3 is CSVEWLAGGSYNEQFF. CDR3 DNA sequence: TGCAGCGTTGAGTGGTTAGCGGGAGGGTCTTACAATGAGCAGTTCTTC.

This clonotype was recorded a few times. The chain recombines TRBV3-1 with TRBJ2-3; tentative D call: TRBD2 (6 bases). Germline CDR1 LGHDT, CDR2 YNNKEL (reference sequence). V was pared by 1 base and J by 0 bases, with 11 bases between. This CDR3 contains 16 residues. CDR3 bases: TGTGCCAGCAGCCAAGCTAAGCGGGCTAGCACAGATACGCAGTATTTT. Translation gives CASSQAKRASTDTQYF.

The chain has TRBV5-1 and TRBJ1-2, with 8 bases matching TRBD1. The CDR3 contains 13 residues. The V segment lost 3 bases and the J segment 12 bases; nucleotides outside the gene matches: 10. The germline gives CDR1 SGHRS, CDR2 YFSETQ. For the CDR3, the DNA is TGCGCCAGCAGCTCACCGGGACAGGCTTCGAACACCTTC. Amino acids: CASSSPGQASNTF.

The chain uses TRBV9 and TRBJ2-1; D is unresolved. The CDR3 consists of 15 residues. Trimming cost V 0 bases and J 6 bases, with 13 bases left between them. Germline V CDR1 and CDR2: SGDLS, YYNGEE. The CDR3 DNA sequence: TGTGCCAGCAGCGTAGCAGTAGAGATTGTCAATGAGCAGTTCTTC. It yields the protein CASSVAVEIVNEQFF.

This clonotype appeared a few times. V and J are TRBV4-1 and TRBJ2-1, with 8 bases aligning to TRBD1. Germline V gene lookup returns CDR1 MGHRA and CDR2 YSYEKL. The V segment lost 0 bases and the J segment 6 bases; nucleotides outside the gene matches: 4. The length of the CDR3 is 15 residues. The CDR3 loop reads CASSQEGDRFNEQFF. The CDR3 coding sequence is TGCGCCAGCAGCCAAGAGGGGGACAGGTTCAATGAGCAGTTCTTC.

The chain combines TRBV20-1 with TRBJ2-7, with TRBD2 matching over 7 bases. This CDR3 has 14 amino acids. The V gene's germline CDR1 is DFQATT and CDR2 SNEGSKA (reference sequence). V gave up 2 bases and J gave up 7 bases; unmatched junction bases: 11. CDR3 sequence (DNA): TGCAGTGCTAGATCGGAATGGGGGGGGGGAGAGCAGTACTTC. It translates to CSARSEWGGGEQYF.

V and J are TRBV6-6 and TRBJ2-1; no clear D gene. The CDR3 totals 11 residues. V lost 2 bases to trimming and J lost 8 bases, with 4 bases between them. CDR1 MNHNY and CDR2 SVGAGI come from the germline V gene (reference sequence). Here the CDR3 DNA reads TGTGCCAGCAGTTACACCGATGAGCAGTTCTTC. It specifies CASSYTDEQFF.

The chain couples TRBV28 to TRBJ2-5; D perhaps matches TRBD1 (5 bases). CDR3 length equals 14 residues. Germline V gives CDR1 MDHEN, CDR2 SYDVKM. V was pared by 3 bases and J by 1 base, with 9 bases between. The CDR3 region is CASSFSGRQETQYF. In nucleotides, the CDR3 is TGTGCCAGCAGTTTTTCAGGGCGCCAAGAGACCCAGTACTTC.